The 17 T cell receptor beta chains given below trace back to one sample, sequenced in a study of control samples from healthy donors and cancer patients. Sequencing was performed with immunoSEQ multiplex PCR; in TCRdb, only in-frame clones are kept and a portion is missing. In the table there are about 140,000 clones, approximately 88% of which are singletons. Sequencing input: blood. These receptors all stem from a man between 25 and 39 years old in good health.

The rearrangement joins TRBV6-5 to TRBJ2-7; 10 bases match TRBD1. V shed 4 bases, J shed 5 bases, and the junction held 5 bases outside the gene matches. CDR1 is MNHEY, CDR2 SVGAGI, per germline. This CDR3 region has 14 residues. The CDR3 DNA reads TGTGCCAGCAGTTCCGGGACAGGGGTGGACGAGCAGTACTTC. It specifies CASSSGTGVDEQYF.

The gene calls are TRBV6-5 and TRBJ1-6; D is perhaps TRBD1 (6 bases). This CDR3 contains 15 residues. V was trimmed by 8 bases and J by 3 bases, leaving 14 bases between them. Germline V lookup: CDR1 MNHEY, CDR2 SVGAGI. The CDR3 is CASQDSRGYNSPLHF. For the CDR3, the DNA is TGTGCCAGCCAGGACAGTCGGGGCTATAATTCACCCCTCCACTTT.

The rearrangement links TRBV3-1 (or the pseudogene TRBV3-2) to TRBJ2-7; 10 bases are a match to TRBD1. The CDR3 runs to 16 residues. Looked up from germline, CDR1 is LGHDT and CDR2 is YNNKEL (reference sequence). The J segment lost 3 bases and the V segment lost 4 bases, leaving 9 bases of the junction unmatched. The CDR3 DNA sequence: TGTGCCAGCAGCCCAGGGTTGGGACAGGGGAACTACGAGCAGTACTTC. Translation: CASSPGLGQGNYEQYF.

The V and J genes are TRBV2 and TRBJ2-1, with D possibly being TRBD2 (6 bases). Germline loops: CDR1 SNHLY, CDR2 FYNNEI. V lost 7 bases and J 4 bases, leaving 17 bases between the germline ends. The CDR3 length is 15 residues. CDR3 amino acids: CASTPGAGLYNEQFF. CDR3 sequence (DNA): TGTGCCAGCACTCCGGGAGCAGGTCTATACAATGAGCAGTTCTTC.

This clone showed up just a few times. V is TRBV10-3 and J is TRBJ2-1; 7 bases line up with TRBD2. Germline lookup yields CDR1 ENHRY and CDR2 SYGVKD. J gave up 6 bases and V 3 bases, and 8 bases lay outside the gene matches. This CDR3 is 15 amino acids long. CDR3 protein: CAISDVGRGGNEQFF. The CDR3 DNA is TGTGCCATCAGTGACGTGGGGAGGGGAGGCAATGAGCAGTTCTTC.

The J gene is TRBJ2-3, the V gene TRBV9, with 14 bases aligning to TRBD2. Germline V gives CDR1 SGDLS, CDR2 YYNGEE. The V gene end was trimmed by 3 bases and the J gene end by 6 bases; junction bases not matched to a gene: 9. The CDR3 is 17 amino acids. The DNA of the CDR3 is TGTGCCAGCAGCGAGACTAGCGGGGGGGCTGGTTATGATACGCAGTATTTT. The encoded protein is CASSETSGGAGYDTQYF.

The chain joins TRBV2 to TRBJ1-5; no clear D gene. This CDR3 spans 15 amino acids. Germline loops: CDR1 SNHLY, CDR2 FYNNEI. V lost 6 bases and J 5 bases, leaving 17 bases between the germline ends. The CDR3 region has the DNA TGTGCCAGCAGCGTGGGCCAACGCGACCATCAGCCCCAGCATTTT. Amino acid sequence: CASSVGQRDHQPQHF. Looking up the rest from reference TRBV2 and TRBJ1-5 gives the full variable domain: EPEVTQTPSHQVTQMGQEVILRCVPISNHLYFYWYRQILGQKVEFLVSFYNNEISEKSEIFDDQFSVERPDGSNFTLKIRSTKLEDSAMYFCASSVGQRDHQPQHFGDGTRLSIL.

The CDR3 here is CASSYHMTGKETQYF. The CDR3 nucleotides are TGTGCCAGCAGTTACCACATGACAGGGAAAGAGACCCAGTACTTC. The chain employs TRBV6-2 or TRBV6-3 and TRBJ2-5; 7 bases are shared with TRBD1. The V and J ends lost 2 bases and 3 bases, in that order; junction bases with no gene match: 6. There are 15 residues in the CDR3. The germline CDR1 and CDR2 sequences are MNHEY and SVGEGT.

The rearrangement uses TRBV10-3 and TRBJ2-5, with TRBD1 matching 8 bases. There are 15 residues in the CDR3. Trimming took 5 bases from V and 5 from J; bases not matched to a gene: 10. Germline CDR1 is ENHRY and CDR2 is SYGVKD. The CDR3 loop is CAISSGTGGLETQYF. The CDR3 nucleotides are TGTGCCATCAGTTCCGGGACAGGAGGATTGGAGACCCAGTACTTC.

V usage is TRBV27 and J usage is TRBJ1-2; weak D call: TRBD1 (6 bases). The CDR3 extends over 14 amino acids. Germline values: CDR1 MNHEY, CDR2 SMNVEV (reference sequence). V gave up 1 base and J gave up 2 bases, with 8 bases separating them. CDR3 sequence reads: CASSLFGGNYGYTF. Here the CDR3 DNA reads TGTGCCAGCAGTTTATTTGGGGGCAACTATGGCTACACCTTC.

This chain joins TRBV7-3 and TRBJ1-3, with D hard to call. This CDR3 contains 15 residues. Trimming took off 3 bases at V and 3 bases at J, with 12 bases between the two ends. CDR1 is SGHTA, CDR2 FQGTGA, per germline. In nucleotides, the CDR3 is TGTGCCAGCAGCTTTGACGGGAGGAATGGAAACACCATATATTTT. Translating it yields CASSFDGRNGNTIYF.

The chain has TRBV27 and TRBJ2-5; 13 nucleotides line up with TRBD2. V was clipped by 2 bases and J by 6 bases; unmatched bases: 9. The germline gives CDR1 MNHEY, CDR2 SMNVEV (reference sequence). CDR3 length: 17 residues. This CDR3 is CASSLMTSGGKFQTQYF. CDR3 bases: TGTGCCAGCAGTTTAATGACTAGCGGGGGGAAGTTCCAGACCCAGTACTTC.

The V and J genes are TRBV24-1 and TRBJ2-7; 7 bases match TRBD1. CDR3 size: 12 residues. J was trimmed by 7 bases and V by 10 bases; bases with no gene match: 9. Germline values: CDR1 KGHDR, CDR2 SFDVKD. CDR3 in amino acids: CATQTGIGEQYF. The CDR3 nucleotides read TGTGCCACACAGACAGGGATTGGGGAGCAGTACTTC.

The CDR3 region is CASSEGNQGSRAFF. The CDR3 DNA reads as TGTGCCAGCAGTGAAGGTAACCAGGGGTCGAGGGCTTTCTTT. The rearrangement uses TRBV6-1 and TRBJ1-1; D is perhaps TRBD1 (6 bases). The CDR3 is 14 amino acids. Trimming took 1 base from V and 11 from J, leaving 17 bases between them. Germline-derived CDR1 and CDR2 are MNHNS and SASEGT.

The rearrangement joins TRBV5-1 to TRBJ1-2; D is undetermined. Per the germline V gene, CDR1 is SGHRS and CDR2 is YFSETQ. This CDR3 comprises 14 residues. V lost 0 bases, J lost 6 bases, and 12 bases lay in between. CDR3 sequence (DNA): TGCGCCAGCAGCTTGGCGGAGGGCGTTCATGGCTACACCTTC. Its translation is CASSLAEGVHGYTF.

The rearrangement uses TRBV4-1 and TRBJ2-7, with 7 bases aligning to TRBD1. This CDR3 is built from 16 residues. In germline, CDR1 is MGHRA, CDR2 YSYEKL. V trimming: 0 bases; J trimming: 2 bases; junction bases outside the gene matches: 7. The CDR3 spells CASSQEGHRGPYEQYF. The CDR3, as DNA: TGCGCCAGCAGCCAAGAAGGGCACAGGGGACCCTACGAGCAGTACTTC.

J is TRBJ1-1 and V is TRBV19; D is ambiguous. This CDR3 has 13 residues. CDR1 is LNHDA and CDR2 is SQIVND in the germline V gene (reference sequence). Trimming shortened V by 3 bases and J by 5 bases, and 10 bases separated the two germline ends. The CDR3 spells CASSMDPGTEAFF. The CDR3 DNA reads as TGTGCCAGTAGTATGGACCCCGGGACTGAAGCTTTCTTT. Full variable domain (remainder filled in from reference TRBV19 and TRBJ1-1): DGGITQSPKYLFRKEGQNVTLSCEQNLNHDAMYWYRQDPGQGLRLIYYSQIVNDFQKGDIAEGYSVSREKKESFPLTVTSAQKNPTAFYLCASSMDPGTEAFFGQGTRLTVV.